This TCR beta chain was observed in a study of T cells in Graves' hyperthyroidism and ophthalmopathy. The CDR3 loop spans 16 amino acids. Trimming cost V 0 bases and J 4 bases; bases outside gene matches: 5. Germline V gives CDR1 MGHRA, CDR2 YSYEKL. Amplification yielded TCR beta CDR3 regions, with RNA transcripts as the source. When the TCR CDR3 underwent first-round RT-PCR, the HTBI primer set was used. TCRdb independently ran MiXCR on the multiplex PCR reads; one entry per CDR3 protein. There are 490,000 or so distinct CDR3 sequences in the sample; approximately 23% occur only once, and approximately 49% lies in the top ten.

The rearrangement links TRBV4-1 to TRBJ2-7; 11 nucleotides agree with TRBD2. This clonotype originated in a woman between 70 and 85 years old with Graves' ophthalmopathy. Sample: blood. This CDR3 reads CASSQDSGRARYEQYF. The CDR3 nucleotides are TGCGCCAGCAGCCAAGATAGCGGGAGGGCCAGGTACGAGCAGTACTTC.